Listed here are 7 T cell receptor beta chains from one sample, sequenced in a study of cytomegalovirus exposure and HLA in healthy donors. It was with 60 Vbeta and 13 Jbeta primers that the PCR ran. Repertoires were generated with immunoSEQ multiplex PCR, while TCRdb's copy carries only in-frame clones and drops some. The sample consists of about 59,000 clones, 80% of them appearing once. The sequenced sample consisted of PBMCs. All receptors come from a middle-aged woman in good health and CMV-seronegative.

The chain carries TRBV7-9 and TRBJ2-7; no firm D call. CDR1 SEHNR and CDR2 FQNEAQ come from the germline V gene (reference sequence). The V end lost 1 base, the J end lost 1 base, and 8 bases lay between the germline ends. This CDR3 has 14 amino acids. Written as DNA, the CDR3 is TGTGCCAGCAGCTTAGTATCCACATCCTACGAGCAGTACTTC. Translated, it gives CASSLVSTSYEQYF. The variable domain in full, with the rest retrieved from reference TRBV7-9 and TRBJ2-7, is DTGVSQNPRHKITKRGQNVTFRCDPISEHNRLYWYRQTLGQGPEFLTYFQNEAQLEKSRLLSDRFSAERPKGSFSTLEIQRTEQGDSAMYLCASSLVSTSYEQYFGPGTRLTVT.

J is TRBJ2-7 and V is TRBV7-3; no definite D call. V lost 3 bases to trimming and J lost 6 bases, with 12 bases between them. Germline lookup yields CDR1 SGHTA and CDR2 FQGTGA. The CDR3 consists of 13 residues. The CDR3 region has the DNA TGTGCCAGCAGCTTGTCACCGTCGGGCGAGCAGTACTTC. It is translated as CASSLSPSGEQYF.

CDR3 amino acids: CAISEALRFGNTIYF. Written as DNA, the CDR3 is TGTGCCATCAGTGAGGCCCTCCGGTTTGGAAACACCATATATTTT. The chain uses TRBV10-3 and TRBJ1-3; D uncertain. The CDR3 totals 15 residues. V was trimmed by 2 bases and J by 3 bases, leaving 11 bases between them. Germline assignment: CDR1 ENHRY and CDR2 SYGVKD.

This chain links TRBV7-3 with TRBJ2-1, with D maybe TRBD2 (5 bases). The CDR3 length is 17 residues. Germline loops: CDR1 SGHTA, CDR2 FQGTGA. V lost 2 bases, J lost 10 bases, and 24 bases lay in between. The CDR3 loop is CASSLGPTSGAYGEQFF. Here the CDR3 DNA reads TGTGCCAGCAGCTTAGGCCCCACGAGCGGCGCTTACGGAGAGCAGTTCTTC.

The V call is TRBV5-1, the J call TRBJ2-3; 13 bases align to TRBD2. CDR1 is SGHRS and CDR2 is YFSETQ in the germline V gene. V lost 3 bases and J lost 3; bases outside the gene matches: 1. The CDR3 loop spans 15 amino acids. The CDR3 loop is CASSSGLAGTDTQYF. In nucleotides, the CDR3 is TGCGCCAGCAGCTCGGGACTAGCGGGGACAGATACGCAGTATTTT.

The J gene is TRBJ2-5, the V gene TRBV20-1; 8 bases line up with TRBD2. Germline-derived CDR1 and CDR2 are DFQATT and SNEGSKA (reference sequence). CDR3 length: 11 residues. J gave up 12 bases and V 6 bases, and 9 bases lay outside the gene matches. The CDR3 DNA sequence: TGCAGTGCCCAACGGGGGGGTGTCGAGTACTTC. Translated, it gives CSAQRGGVEYF.

The chain employs TRBV10-1 and TRBJ2-3; 10 bases align to TRBD2. CDR3 length: 14 residues. Germline CDR1 reads WNHNN; CDR2 reads SYGVQD (reference sequence). V lost 3 bases and J lost 5; bases outside the gene matches: 2. CDR3 in amino acids: CASSEASGRDTQYF. The CDR3 DNA sequence: TGCGCCAGCAGTGAAGCTAGCGGGAGAGATACGCAGTATTTT.